A single sample is the source of the 5 T cell receptor beta chains below, sequenced in a study of blood T cells in healthy people across ages. Next came a second PCR, run for roughly 6 to 11 cycles, which used a sample-barcoded 5' primer along with a J-beta primer mix. TCRdb re-analysed the 5' RACE reads in MiXCR, keeping a single row per CDR3 protein. The data show fewer than 1,000,000 distinct CDR3 sequences, around half seen once. Sequenced sample: blood. The receptors were gathered from a man older than 75 in good health.

This clonotype was seen a handful of times. The CDR3 sequence is CATSRELAGIIGGEQFF. The CDR3 region has the DNA TGTGCCACCAGCAGGGAACTAGCGGGAATTATCGGTGGTGAGCAGTTCTTC. V gene TRBV15 combines with J gene TRBJ2-1, with 10 bases fitting TRBD2. The junction had 14 bases not matched to a gene; V was cut back by 3 bases and J by 9 bases. Per germline, CDR1 LNHNV and CDR2 YYDKDF (reference sequence). This CDR3 has 17 residues.

With respect to this clonotype: A read error may produce the germline difference seen at one junction end. This chain uses TRBV12-3 or TRBV12-4 with TRBJ2-3; D not resolved. CDR3 length: 12 amino acids. The CDR3 spells CASSSSTDMQYF. DNA for the CDR3: TGTGCCAGCAGTTCCAGTACAGATATGCAGTATTTT.

Ten or more counts support this clonotype. The rearrangement uses TRBV4-2 and TRBJ2-7, with 7 nucleotides matching TRBD2. The CDR3 extends over 15 amino acids. Germline V gene lookup returns CDR1 LGHNA and CDR2 YNFKEQ. V lost 4 bases to trimming and J lost 4 bases; unmatched junction nucleotides: 10. CDR3: CASSRGRLADYEQYF. The DNA for the CDR3 is TGTGCCAGCAGCCGCGGCAGGCTAGCGGATTACGAGCAGTACTTC.

With regard to this clonotype: Since a much larger clone is just one base distant, this may be a read error. The genes are TRBV5-1 and TRBJ2-7, with 9 bases that match TRBD2. The ends lost 4 bases at V and 7 bases at J; junction bases unmatched: 12. This CDR3 spans 15 amino acids. Germline lookup yields CDR1 SGHRS and CDR2 YFSETQ. In DNA, the CDR3 is TGCGCCAGCAGCCCCGGACTAGCGCTTTACAATGAGCAGTACTTC. As protein: CASSPGLALYNEQYF.

This clonotype has just one count. The chain recombines TRBV6-2 or TRBV6-3 with TRBJ2-5; 7 nucleotides agree with TRBD2. Germline CDR1 reads MNHEY; CDR2 reads SVGEGT. This CDR3 spans 15 amino acids. V lost 5 bases and J lost 11; bases outside the gene matches: 17. The CDR3 DNA sequence: TGTGCCAGCAGTGCCGGGGGAGCGGGACGCCCCCAGCAGTACTTC. It translates to CASSAGGAGRPQQYF.